The clone carrying this TCR beta chain was seen ten or more times. This entry belongs to a study of human T cells and chemical hapten exposure. At the level of the study: In the roughly 25-week study, patients were dosed weekly with diphenylcyclopropenone on the scalp throughout. Enrolled patients were predominantly female and had alopecia areata, totalis or universalis. Variability of per-sample TCR yields stemmed mainly from small differences in pooled library volume.

Time point defined: patch test 2, 6 weeks after DPC sensitization. Treatment in this sample: therapeutic diphenylcyclopropenone sensitization with weekly scalp DPC. Individual cDNA molecules had unique molecular identifiers attached to them by the library. Each CDR3 protein is one row after TCRdb ran MiXCR on the RACE reads. The data show a few hundred thousand distinct CDR3 sequences, with under 6.5% seen just once and around 6.1% held by the top ten. Germline trimming cut 5 bases from V and 4 bases from J; bases unmatched to any gene: 8. The CDR3 is 15 residues long. The J gene is TRBJ2-3, the V gene TRBV12-3 or TRBV12-4, with 8 positions matching TRBD2. This TCR came from a young woman with alopecia areata. Some clones in this sample may be carry-over from other donors' samples. Specimen: whole blood, collected in connection with sensitization to the hapten diphenylcyclopropenone (DPC). In DNA form, the CDR3 reads TGTGCCAGCAGTCAATACGGGGGGGCCGCAGATACGCAGTATTTT. As protein: CASSQYGGAADTQYF.